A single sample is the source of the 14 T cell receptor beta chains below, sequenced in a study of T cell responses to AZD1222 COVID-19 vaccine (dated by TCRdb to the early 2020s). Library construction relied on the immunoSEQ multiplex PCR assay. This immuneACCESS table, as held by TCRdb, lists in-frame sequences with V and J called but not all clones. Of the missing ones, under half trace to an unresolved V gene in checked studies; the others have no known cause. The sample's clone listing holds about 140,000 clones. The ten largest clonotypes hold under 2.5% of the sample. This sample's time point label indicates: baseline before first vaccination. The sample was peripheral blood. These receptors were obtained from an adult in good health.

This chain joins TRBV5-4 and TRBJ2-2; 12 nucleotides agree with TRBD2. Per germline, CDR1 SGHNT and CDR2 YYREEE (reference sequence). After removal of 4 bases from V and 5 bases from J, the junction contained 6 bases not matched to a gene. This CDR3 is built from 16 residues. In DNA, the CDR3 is TGTGCCAGCAGCGCCCGGACTAGCGGGGTTACCGGGGAGCTGTTTTTT. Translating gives CASSARTSGVTGELFF. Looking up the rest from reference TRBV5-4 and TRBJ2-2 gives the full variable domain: ETGVTQSPTHLIKTRGQQVTLRCSSQSGHNTVSWYQQALGQGPQFIFQYYREEENGRGNFPPRFSGLQFPNYSSELNVNALELDDSALYLCASSARTSGVTGELFFGEGSRLTVL.

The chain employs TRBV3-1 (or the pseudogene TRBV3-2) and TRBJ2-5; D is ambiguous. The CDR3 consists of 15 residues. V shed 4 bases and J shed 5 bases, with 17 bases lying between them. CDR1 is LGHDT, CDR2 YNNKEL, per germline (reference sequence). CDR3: CASSPPRTTGETQYF. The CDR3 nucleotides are TGTGCCAGCAGCCCTCCCCGGACCACCGGGGAGACCCAGTACTTC.

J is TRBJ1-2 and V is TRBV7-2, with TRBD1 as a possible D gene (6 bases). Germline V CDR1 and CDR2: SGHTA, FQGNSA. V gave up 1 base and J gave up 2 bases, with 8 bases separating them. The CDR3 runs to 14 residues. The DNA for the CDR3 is TGTGCCAGCAGCTTAGTGGGGGCAAACTATGGCTACACCTTC. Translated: CASSLVGANYGYTF.

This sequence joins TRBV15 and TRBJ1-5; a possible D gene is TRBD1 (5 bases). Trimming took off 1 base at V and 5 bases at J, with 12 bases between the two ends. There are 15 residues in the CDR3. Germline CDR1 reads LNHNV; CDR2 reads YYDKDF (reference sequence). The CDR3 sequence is CATSRVRVGDQPQHF. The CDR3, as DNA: TGTGCCACCAGCAGAGTCAGGGTGGGGGATCAGCCCCAGCATTTT.

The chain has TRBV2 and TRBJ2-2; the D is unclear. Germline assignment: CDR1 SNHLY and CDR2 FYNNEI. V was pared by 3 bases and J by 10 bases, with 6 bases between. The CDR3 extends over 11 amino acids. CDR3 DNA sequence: TGTGCCAGCAGTGAGGGTGAGGAGCTGTTTTTT. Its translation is CASSEGEELFF.

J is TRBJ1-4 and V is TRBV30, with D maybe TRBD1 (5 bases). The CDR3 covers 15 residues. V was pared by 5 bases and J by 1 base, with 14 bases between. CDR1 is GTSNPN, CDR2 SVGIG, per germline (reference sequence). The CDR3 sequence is CAWGLGGETNEKLFF. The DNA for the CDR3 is TGTGCCTGGGGGCTGGGGGGGGAAACTAATGAAAAACTGTTTTTT.

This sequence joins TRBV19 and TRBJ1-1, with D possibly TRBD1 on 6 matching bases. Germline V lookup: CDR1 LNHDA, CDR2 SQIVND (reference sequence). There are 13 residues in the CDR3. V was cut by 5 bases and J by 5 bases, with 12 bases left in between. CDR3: CASSFVGGTEAFF. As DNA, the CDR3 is TGTGCCAGTAGTTTTGTAGGGGGGACTGAAGCTTTCTTT. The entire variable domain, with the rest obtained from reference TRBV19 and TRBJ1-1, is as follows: DGGITQSPKYLFRKEGQNVTLSCEQNLNHDAMYWYRQDPGQGLRLIYYSQIVNDFQKGDIAEGYSVSREKKESFPLTVTSAQKNPTAFYLCASSFVGGTEAFFGQGTRLTVV.

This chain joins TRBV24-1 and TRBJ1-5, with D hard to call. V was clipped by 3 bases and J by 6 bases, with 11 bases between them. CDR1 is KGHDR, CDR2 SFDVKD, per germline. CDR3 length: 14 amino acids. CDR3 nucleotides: TGTGCCACCAGTGATCCCCCCAGCGGTCAGCCCCAGCATTTT. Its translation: CATSDPPSGQPQHF.

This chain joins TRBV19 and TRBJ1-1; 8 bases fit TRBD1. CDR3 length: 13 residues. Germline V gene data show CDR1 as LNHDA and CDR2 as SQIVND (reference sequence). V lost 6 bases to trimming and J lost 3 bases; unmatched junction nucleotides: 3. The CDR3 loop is CASRPQGDTEAFF. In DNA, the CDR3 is TGTGCCAGTAGGCCACAGGGGGACACTGAAGCTTTCTTT.

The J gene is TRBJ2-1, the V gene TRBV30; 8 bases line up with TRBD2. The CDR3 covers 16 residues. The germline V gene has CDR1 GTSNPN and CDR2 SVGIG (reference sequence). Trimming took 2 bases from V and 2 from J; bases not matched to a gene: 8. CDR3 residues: CAWSFTSGPTYNEQFF. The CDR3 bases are TGTGCCTGGAGTTTTACTAGCGGACCCACCTACAATGAGCAGTTCTTC.

CDR3 DNA: TGTGCTAGTGGTTTGGTACTGGGGGCGAACTATGGCTACACCTTC. Its protein is CASGLVLGANYGYTF. The chain has TRBV12-5 and TRBJ1-2; maybe TRBD1 (6 bases). The germline CDR1 and CDR2 sequences are LGHNT and FRNRAP. Trimming took 0 bases from V and 2 from J, leaving 10 bases between them. The CDR3 sequence is 15 residues long.

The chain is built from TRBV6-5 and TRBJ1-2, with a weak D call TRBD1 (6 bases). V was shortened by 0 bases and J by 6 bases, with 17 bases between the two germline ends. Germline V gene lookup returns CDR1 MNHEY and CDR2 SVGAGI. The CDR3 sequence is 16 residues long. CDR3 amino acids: CASSYSMGAGGHGYTF. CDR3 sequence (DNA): TGTGCCAGCAGTTACTCGATGGGGGCCGGAGGGCATGGCTACACCTTC.

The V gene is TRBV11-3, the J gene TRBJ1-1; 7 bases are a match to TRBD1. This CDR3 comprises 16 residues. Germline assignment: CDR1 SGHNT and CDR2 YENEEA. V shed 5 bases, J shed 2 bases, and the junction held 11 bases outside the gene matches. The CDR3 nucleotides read TGTGCCAGCAGCCCCGGGACAGCCTTGCTCAACACTGAAGCTTTCTTT. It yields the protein CASSPGTALLNTEAFF. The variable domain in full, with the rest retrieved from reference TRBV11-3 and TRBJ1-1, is EAGVVQSPRYKIIEKKQPVAFWCNPISGHNTLYWYLQNLGQGPELLIRYENEEAVDDSQLPKDRFSAERLKGVDSTLKIQPAELGDSAVYLCASSPGTALLNTEAFFGQGTRLTVV.

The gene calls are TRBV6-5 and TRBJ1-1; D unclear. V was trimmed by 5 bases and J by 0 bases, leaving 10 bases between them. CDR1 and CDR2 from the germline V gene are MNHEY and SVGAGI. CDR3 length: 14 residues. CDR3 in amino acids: CASSRAVLNTEAFF. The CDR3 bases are TGTGCCAGCAGTAGAGCAGTCTTGAACACTGAAGCTTTCTTT.